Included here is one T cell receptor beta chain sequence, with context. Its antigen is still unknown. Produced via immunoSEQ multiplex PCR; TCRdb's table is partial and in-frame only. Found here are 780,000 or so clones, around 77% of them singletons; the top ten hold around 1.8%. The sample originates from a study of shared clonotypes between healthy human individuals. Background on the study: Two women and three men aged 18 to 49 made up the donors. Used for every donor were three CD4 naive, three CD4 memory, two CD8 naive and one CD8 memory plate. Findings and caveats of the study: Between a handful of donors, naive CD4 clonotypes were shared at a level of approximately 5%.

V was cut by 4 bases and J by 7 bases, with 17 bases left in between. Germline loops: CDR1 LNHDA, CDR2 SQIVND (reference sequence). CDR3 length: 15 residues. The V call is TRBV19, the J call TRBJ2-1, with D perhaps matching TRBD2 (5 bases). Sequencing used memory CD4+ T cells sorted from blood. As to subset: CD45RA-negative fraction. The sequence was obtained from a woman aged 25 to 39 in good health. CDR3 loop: CASSRGDLRGNEQFF. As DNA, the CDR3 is TGTGCCAGTAGTAGAGGAGACTTGAGAGGGAATGAGCAGTTCTTC.